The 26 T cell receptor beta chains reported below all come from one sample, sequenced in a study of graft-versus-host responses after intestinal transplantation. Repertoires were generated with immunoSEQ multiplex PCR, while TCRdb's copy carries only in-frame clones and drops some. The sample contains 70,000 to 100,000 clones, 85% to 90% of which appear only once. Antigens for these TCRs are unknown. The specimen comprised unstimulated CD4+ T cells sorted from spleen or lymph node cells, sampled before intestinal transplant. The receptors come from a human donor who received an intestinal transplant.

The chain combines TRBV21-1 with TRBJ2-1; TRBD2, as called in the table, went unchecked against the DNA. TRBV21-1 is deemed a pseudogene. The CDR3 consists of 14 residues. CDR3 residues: CASSNPAETGEQFF. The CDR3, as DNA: TGTGCCAGCAGCAACCCCGCGGAGACGGGTGAGCAGTTCTTC.

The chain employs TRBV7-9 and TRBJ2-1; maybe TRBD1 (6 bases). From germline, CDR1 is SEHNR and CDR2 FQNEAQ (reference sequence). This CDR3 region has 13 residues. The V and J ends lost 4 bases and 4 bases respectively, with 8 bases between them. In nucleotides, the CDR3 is TGTGCCAGCAGCTGGACAGAGTACAATGAGCAGTTCTTC. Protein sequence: CASSWTEYNEQFF.

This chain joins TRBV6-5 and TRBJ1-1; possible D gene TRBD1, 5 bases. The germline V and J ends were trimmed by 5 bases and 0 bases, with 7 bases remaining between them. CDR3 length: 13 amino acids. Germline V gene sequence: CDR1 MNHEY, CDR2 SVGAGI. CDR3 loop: CASSRQLNTEAFF. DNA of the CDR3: TGTGCCAGCAGTAGACAGTTGAACACTGAAGCTTTCTTT.

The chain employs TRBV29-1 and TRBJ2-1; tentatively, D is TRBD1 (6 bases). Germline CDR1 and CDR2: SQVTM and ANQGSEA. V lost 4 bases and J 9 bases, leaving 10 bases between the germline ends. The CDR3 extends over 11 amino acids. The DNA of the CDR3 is TGCAGCGTTGGTTGGGGGCGTGAGCAGTTCTTC. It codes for CSVGWGREQFF.

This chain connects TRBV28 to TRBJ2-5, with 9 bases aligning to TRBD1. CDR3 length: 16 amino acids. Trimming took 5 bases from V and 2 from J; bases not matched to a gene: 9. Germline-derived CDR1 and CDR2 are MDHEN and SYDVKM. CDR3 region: CASSPPGTGRQETQYF. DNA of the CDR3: TGTGCCAGCAGTCCCCCCGGGACAGGGAGACAAGAGACCCAGTACTTC.

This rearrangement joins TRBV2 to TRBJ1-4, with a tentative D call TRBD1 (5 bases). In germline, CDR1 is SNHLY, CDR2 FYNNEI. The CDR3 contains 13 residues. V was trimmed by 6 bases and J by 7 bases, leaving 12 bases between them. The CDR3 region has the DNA TGTGCCAGCAGCGGGGGGGGGTTTGAAAAACTGTTTTTT. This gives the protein CASSGGGFEKLFF.

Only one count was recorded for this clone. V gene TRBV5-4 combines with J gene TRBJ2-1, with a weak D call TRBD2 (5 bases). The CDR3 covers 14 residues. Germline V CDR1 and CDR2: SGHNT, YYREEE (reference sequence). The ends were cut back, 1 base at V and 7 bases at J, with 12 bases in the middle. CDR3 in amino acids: CASSLSGTVNEQFF. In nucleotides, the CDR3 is TGTGCCAGCAGCTTGAGCGGAACGGTAAATGAGCAGTTCTTC.

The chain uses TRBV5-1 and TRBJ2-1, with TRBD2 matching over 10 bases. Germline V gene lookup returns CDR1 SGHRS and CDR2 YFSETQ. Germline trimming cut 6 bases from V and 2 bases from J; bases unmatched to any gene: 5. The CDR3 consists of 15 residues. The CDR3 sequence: CASTDSGRTYNEQFF. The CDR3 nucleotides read TGCGCCAGCACCGATAGCGGGAGGACCTACAATGAGCAGTTCTTC.

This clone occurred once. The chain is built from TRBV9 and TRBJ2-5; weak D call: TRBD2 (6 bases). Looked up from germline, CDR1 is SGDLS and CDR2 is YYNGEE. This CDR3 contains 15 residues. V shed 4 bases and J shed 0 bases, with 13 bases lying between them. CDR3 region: CASSPPGLHQETQYF. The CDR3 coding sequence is TGTGCCAGCAGCCCGCCCGGACTACACCAAGAGACCCAGTACTTC.

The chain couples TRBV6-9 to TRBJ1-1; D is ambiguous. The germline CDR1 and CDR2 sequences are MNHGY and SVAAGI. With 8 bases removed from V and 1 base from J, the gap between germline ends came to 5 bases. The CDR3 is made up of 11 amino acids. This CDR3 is CASLKNTEAFF. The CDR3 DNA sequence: TGTGCCAGCTTAAAGAACACTGAAGCTTTCTTT.

CDR3 loop: CASSRGMKETQYF. For the CDR3, the DNA is TGTGCCAGCAGTCGAGGGATGAAGGAGACCCAGTACTTC. This chain uses TRBV28 with TRBJ2-5; D perhaps matches TRBD2 (5 bases). This CDR3 is 13 amino acids long. Germline V gene sequence: CDR1 MDHEN, CDR2 SYDVKM. V dropped 5 bases and J dropped 5 bases, with 12 bases sitting between them.

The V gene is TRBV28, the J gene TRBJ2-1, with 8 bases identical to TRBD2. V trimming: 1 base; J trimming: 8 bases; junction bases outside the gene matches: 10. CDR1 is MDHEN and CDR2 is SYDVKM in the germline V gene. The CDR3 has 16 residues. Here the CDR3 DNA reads TGTGCCAGCAGTTTATATTCAGCGGGAGCTAACGATGAGCAGTTCTTC. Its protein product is CASSLYSAGANDEQFF.

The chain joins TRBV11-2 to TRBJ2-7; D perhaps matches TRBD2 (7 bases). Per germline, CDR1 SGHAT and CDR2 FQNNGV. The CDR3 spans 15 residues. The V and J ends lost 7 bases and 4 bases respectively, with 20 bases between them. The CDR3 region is CASTQSAGAEYEQYF. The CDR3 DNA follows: TGTGCCAGCACCCAGTCCGCGGGGGCCGAATACGAGCAGTACTTC.

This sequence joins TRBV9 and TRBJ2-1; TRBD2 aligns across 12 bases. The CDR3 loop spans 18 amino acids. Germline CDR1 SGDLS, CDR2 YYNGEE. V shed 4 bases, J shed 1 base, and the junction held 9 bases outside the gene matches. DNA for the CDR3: TGTGCCAGCAGCCCAGGGGCTAGCGGGGGGGCGTCCTACAATGAGCAGTTCTTC. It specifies CASSPGASGGASYNEQFF.

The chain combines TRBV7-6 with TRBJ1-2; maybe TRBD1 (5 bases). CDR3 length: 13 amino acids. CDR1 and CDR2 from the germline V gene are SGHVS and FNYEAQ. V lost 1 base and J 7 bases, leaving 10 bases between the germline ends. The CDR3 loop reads CASSLEGFAGYTF. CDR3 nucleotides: TGTGCCAGCAGCTTAGAGGGGTTCGCTGGCTACACCTTC. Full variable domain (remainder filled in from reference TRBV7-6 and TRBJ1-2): GAGVSQSPRYKVTKRGQDVALRCDPISGHVSLYWYRQALGQGPEFLTYFNYEAQQDKSGLPNDRFSAERPEGSISTLTIQRTEQRDSAMYRCASSLEGFAGYTFGSGTRLTVV.

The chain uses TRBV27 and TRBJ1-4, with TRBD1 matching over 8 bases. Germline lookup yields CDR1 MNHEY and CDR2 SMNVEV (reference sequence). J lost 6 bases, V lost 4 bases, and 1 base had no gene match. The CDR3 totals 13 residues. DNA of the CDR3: TGTGCCAGCAGTTGGACAGGGTATGAAAAACTGTTTTTT. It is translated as CASSWTGYEKLFF.

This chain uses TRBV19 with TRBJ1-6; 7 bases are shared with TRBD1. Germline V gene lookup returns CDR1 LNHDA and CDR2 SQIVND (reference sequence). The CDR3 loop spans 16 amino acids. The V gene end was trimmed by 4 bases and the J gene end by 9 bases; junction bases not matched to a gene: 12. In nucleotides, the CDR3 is TGTGCCAGTAGTACACTACAGCCGGGACAGCCTTCACCCCTCCACTTT. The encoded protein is CASSTLQPGQPSPLHF.

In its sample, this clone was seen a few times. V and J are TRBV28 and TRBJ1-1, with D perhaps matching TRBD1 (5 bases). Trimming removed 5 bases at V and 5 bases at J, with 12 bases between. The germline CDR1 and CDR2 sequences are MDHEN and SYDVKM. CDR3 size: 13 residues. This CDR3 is CASSGGEVTEAFF. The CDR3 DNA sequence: TGTGCCAGCAGTGGGGGGGAGGTGACTGAAGCTTTCTTT.

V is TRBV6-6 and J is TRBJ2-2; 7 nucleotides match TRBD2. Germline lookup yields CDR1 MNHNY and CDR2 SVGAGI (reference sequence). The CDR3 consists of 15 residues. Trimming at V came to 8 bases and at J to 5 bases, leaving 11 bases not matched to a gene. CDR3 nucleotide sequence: TGTGCCAGCCTCCCGGGGACTACCCCGACCGGGGAGCTGTTTTTT. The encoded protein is CASLPGTTPTGELFF.

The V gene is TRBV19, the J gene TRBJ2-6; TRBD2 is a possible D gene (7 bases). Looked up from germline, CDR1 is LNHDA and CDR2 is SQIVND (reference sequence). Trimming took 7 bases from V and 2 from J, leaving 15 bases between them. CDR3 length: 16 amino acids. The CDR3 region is CASTPTGGAGANVLTF. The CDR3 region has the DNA TGTGCCAGTACCCCAACGGGGGGCGCTGGGGCCAACGTCCTGACTTTC.

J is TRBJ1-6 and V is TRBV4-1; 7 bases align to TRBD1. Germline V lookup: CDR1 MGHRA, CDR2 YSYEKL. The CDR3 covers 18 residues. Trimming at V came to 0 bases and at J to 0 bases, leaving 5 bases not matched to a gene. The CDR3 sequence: CASSQDRDRGSYNSPLHF. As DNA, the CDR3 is TGCGCCAGCAGCCAAGATCGGGACAGAGGCTCCTATAATTCACCCCTCCACTTT.

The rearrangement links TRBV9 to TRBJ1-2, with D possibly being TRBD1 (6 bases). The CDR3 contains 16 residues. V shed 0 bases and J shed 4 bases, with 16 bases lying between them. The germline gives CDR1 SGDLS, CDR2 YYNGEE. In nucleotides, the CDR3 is TGTGCCAGCAGCGTAGGGGCAGGGGCCGTTTTCTATGGCTACACCTTC. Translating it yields CASSVGAGAVFYGYTF. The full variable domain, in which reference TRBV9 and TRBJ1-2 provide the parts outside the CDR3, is DSGVTQTPKHLITATGQRVTLRCSPRSGDLSVYWYQQSLDQGLQFLIQYYNGEERAKGNILERFSAQQFPDLHSELNLSSLELGDSALYFCASSVGAGAVFYGYTFGSGTRLTVV.

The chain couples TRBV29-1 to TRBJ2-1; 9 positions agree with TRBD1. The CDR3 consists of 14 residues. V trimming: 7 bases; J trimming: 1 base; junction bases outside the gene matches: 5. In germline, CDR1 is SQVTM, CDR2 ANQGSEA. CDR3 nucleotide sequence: TGCAGCGGGGGACAGGGTGGGTCCTACAATGAGCAGTTCTTC. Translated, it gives CSGGQGGSYNEQFF.

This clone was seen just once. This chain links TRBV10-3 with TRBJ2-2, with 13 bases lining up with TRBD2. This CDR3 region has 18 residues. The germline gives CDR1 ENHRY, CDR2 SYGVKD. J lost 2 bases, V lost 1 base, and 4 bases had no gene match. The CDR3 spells CAISEFRGLAGNTGELFF. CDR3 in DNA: TGTGCCATCAGTGAGTTTAGGGGACTAGCGGGAAACACCGGGGAGCTGTTTTTT.

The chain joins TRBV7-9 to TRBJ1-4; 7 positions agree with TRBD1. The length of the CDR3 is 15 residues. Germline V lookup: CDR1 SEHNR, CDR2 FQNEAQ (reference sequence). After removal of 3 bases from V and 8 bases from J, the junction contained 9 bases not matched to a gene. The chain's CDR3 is CASSFLTGQGEKLFF. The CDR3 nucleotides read TGTGCCAGCAGCTTTTTGACAGGGCAAGGAGAAAAACTGTTTTTT.

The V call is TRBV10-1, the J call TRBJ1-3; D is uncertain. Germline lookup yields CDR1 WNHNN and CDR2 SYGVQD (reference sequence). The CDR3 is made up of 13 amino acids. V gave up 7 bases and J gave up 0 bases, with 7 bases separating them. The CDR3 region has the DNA TGCGCCAGCATTTGGAGCTCTGGAAACACCATATATTTT. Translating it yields CASIWSSGNTIYF.